This is a list of T cell receptor beta chains from one sample in a study of CD8 T cells in ankylosing spondylitis. TCRdb re-called the 5' RACE reads with MiXCR, one entry per CDR3 protein. Of roughly 700,000 distinct CDR3 sequences listed, under 20% are singletons. Sequenced material: blood, either unsorted or a sorted T cell fraction (not recorded which). These receptors were obtained from a male donor with ankylosing spondylitis. Both conserved end residues are part of each CDR3. Fields, in order: clone size, J gene, V gene, D gene, CDR3 DNA, CDR3 protein. D genes are given only for firm matches. Expanded clones are given a class, and other clones once, few, many or no size at all.

NA TRBJ2-3 TRBV11-2 TRBD1 TGTGCCAGCAGCTTAGAGGGCGCAGGGGGCAGCGCAGATACGCAGTATTTT CASSLEGAGGSADTQYF
few TRBJ2-7 TRBV27 TRBD1 TGTGCCAGCACCTACTCATCAGGGGGAGTTTACGAGCAGTACTTC CASTYSSGGVYEQYF
few TRBJ1-1 TRBV4-1 NA TGCGCCAGCGGCCGTCTCTCCGGCACTGAAGCTTTCTTT CASGRLSGTEAFF
few TRBJ2-7 TRBV7-8 NA TGTGCCAGCAGCTTAGGGGCTATGGGGGGTCCCTACGAGCAGTACTTC CASSLGAMGGPYEQYF
NA TRBJ1-4 TRBV2 NA TGTGCCAGCAGTGTTGCGGGGCGCGGTAATGAAAAACTGTTTTTT CASSVAGRGNEKLFF
few TRBJ2-3 TRBV5-1 NA TGCGCCAGCAGTCGGAGGGTAGGGACGTCGCTTGCAGATACGCAGTATTTT CASSRRVGTSLADTQYF
NA TRBJ2-1 TRBV20-1 TRBD2 TGCAGTGCTAGAGAGGGGGGGGGAAGCTCCTACAATGAGCAGTTCTTC CSAREGGGSSYNEQFF
few TRBJ1-5 TRBV5-1 TRBD1 TGCGCCAGCAGCCCGGGGACAGAACCCAATCAGCCCCAGCATTTT CASSPGTEPNQPQHF
NA TRBJ2-7 TRBV5-1 NA TGCGCCAGCAGCTTGGCCTCGGGGCCGCTGTGGCTCGAGCAGTACTTC CASSLASGPLWLEQYF
NA TRBJ2-1 TRBV27 TRBD2 TGTGCCAGCAGTTTTGGGTCGGACGGGGGGTCTGAGCAGTTCTTC CASSFGSDGGSEQFF
many TRBJ2-1 TRBV12-3/TRBV12-4 NA TGTGCCAGCAGTTTAGCGGCTGCCGGGAATGAGCAGTTCTTC CASSLAAAGNEQFF
few TRBJ1-2 TRBV2 NA TGTGCCAGCTGGAGCGGAACTGGATTTACCTATGGCTACACCTTC CASWSGTGFTYGYTF
NA TRBJ1-2 TRBV5-8 NA TGTGCCAGCAGCCCCTCCCCCGGCGGACCCTATGGCTACACCTTC CASSPSPGGPYGYTF
few TRBJ1-5 TRBV3-1 NA TGTGCCAGCAGCCAAAGGGCGGGACAGCCCCAGCATTTT CASSQRAGQPQHF
NA TRBJ1-1 TRBV7-6 TRBD1 TGTGCCAGCAGCCCGTTAGACAGGGGTCCTGAAGCTTTCTTT CASSPLDRGPEAFF
few TRBJ2-2 TRBV7-2 NA TGTGCCAGCAGCTTAGATGGGGCCGCGAACACCGGGGAGCTGTTTTTT CASSLDGAANTGELFF
few TRBJ1-1 TRBV15 TRBD1 TGTGCCACCAGCAGACTACAGGGGACCTCTGAAGCTTTCTTT CATSRLQGTSEAFF
few TRBJ2-1 TRBV4-3 TRBD1 TGCGCCAGCAGCCAAGGGACAGGGTTTGGGGACGAGCAGTTCTTC CASSQGTGFGDEQFF
NA TRBJ2-7 TRBV12-3/TRBV12-4 TRBD1 TGTGCCAGCCATCTTTGGTTCCCCCGCAGGGGGCTTCTCTACGAGCAGTACTTC CASHLWFPRRGLLYEQYF
NA TRBJ2-1 TRBV6-2/TRBV6-3 TRBD2 TGTGCCAGCAGCCCCGGGACTAGCGTAATAAGTGAGCAGTTCTTC CASSPGTSVISEQFF
NA TRBJ2-1 TRBV4-3 TRBD2 TGCGCCAGCAGCCAAGATGCGGGAGGACTTTACAATGAGCAGTTCTTC CASSQDAGGLYNEQFF
NA TRBJ2-5 TRBV12-3/TRBV12-4 TRBD1 TGTGCCAGCAGCCCCGGGACAGGATACCAAGAGACCCAGTACTTC CASSPGTGYQETQYF
NA TRBJ2-7 TRBV6-2/TRBV6-3 NA TGTGCCACCTCTTTTACTAGGACAGCCATTGACGAGCAGTACTTC CATSFTRTAIDEQYF
NA TRBJ1-1 TRBV19 NA TGTGCCAGTAGTACGGACAGCCTGAACACTGAAGCTTTCTTT CASSTDSLNTEAFF
few TRBJ1-2 TRBV2 NA TGTGCCAGCAGCATTATGACCGTTAACTATGGCTACACCTTC CASSIMTVNYGYTF
NA TRBJ2-1 TRBV4-3 TRBD2 TGCGCCAGCAGCCAAGATTGGCTAGCGGAGAACAATGAGCAGTTCTTC CASSQDWLAENNEQFF
NA TRBJ1-5 TRBV5-6 NA TGTGCCAGCGCTAAAGCAGGGAATAATCAGCCCCAGCATTTT CASAKAGNNQPQHF
many TRBJ1-2 TRBV11-2 NA TGTGCCAGCAGCGTCGGACAGCTTGACGGCTACACCTTC CASSVGQLDGYTF
NA TRBJ2-2 TRBV4-1 NA TGCGCCAGCAGCCACCCCACAAACACCGGGGAGCTGTTTTTT CASSHPTNTGELFF
NA TRBJ2-7 TRBV27 NA TGTGCCAGCAGTTTCGGGGAGAACTCCTACGAGCAGTACTTC CASSFGENSYEQYF